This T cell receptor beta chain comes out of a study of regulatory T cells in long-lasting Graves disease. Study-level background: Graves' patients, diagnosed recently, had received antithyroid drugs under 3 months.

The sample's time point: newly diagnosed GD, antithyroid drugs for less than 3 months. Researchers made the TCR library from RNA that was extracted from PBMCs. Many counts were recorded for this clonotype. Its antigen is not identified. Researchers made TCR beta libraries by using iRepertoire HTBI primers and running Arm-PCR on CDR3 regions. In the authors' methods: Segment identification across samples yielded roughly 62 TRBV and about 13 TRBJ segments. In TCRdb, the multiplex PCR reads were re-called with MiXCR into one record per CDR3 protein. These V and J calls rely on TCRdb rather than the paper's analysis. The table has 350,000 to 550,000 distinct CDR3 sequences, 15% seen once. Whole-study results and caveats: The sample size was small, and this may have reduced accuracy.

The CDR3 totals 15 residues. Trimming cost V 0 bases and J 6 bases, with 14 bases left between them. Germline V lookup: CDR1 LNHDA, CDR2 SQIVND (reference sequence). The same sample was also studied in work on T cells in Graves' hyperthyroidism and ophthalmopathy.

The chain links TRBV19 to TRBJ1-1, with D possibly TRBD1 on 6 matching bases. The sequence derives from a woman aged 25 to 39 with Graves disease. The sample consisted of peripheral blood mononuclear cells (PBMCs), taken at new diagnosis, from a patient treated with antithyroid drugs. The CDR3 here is CASSIEGANVAEAFF. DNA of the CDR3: TGTGCCAGTAGTATAGAGGGGGCAAACGTCGCTGAAGCTTTCTTT.